This is a list of T cell receptor beta chains from one sample in a study of blood T cell repertoires in COVID-19. Profiled with immunoSEQ multiplex PCR; TCRdb holds only in-frame clones, not every one. The repertoire holds approximately 270,000 clones, with around 85% as singletons. The specimen sequenced was PBMCs or T cells enriched from blood (not recorded which). The receptors stem from a woman aged 25-40 years who had recovered from COVID-19. The CDR3 runs from the conserved cysteine through the conserved F or W. The D gene is left open where the match is weak. Size tells how often a clone was seen (once, few, many) or the class of an expanded clone, and some rows leave it out.

V gene,J gene,D gene,clone size,CDR3 DNA,CDR3 protein
TRBV11-2,TRBJ1-4,NA,NA,TGTGCCAGCAGCCGGGGAGAGGCAAAACTGTTTTTT,CASSRGEAKLFF
TRBV3-1/TRBV3-2,TRBJ2-7,TRBD2,NA,TGTGCCAGCAGATTAGCGGGGAGCTCCTACGAGCAGTACTTC,CASRLAGSSYEQYF
TRBV28,TRBJ1-2,NA,once,TGTGCCAGCAGTTTGATTTCGTCGGGACTAGCCGCGGGTGGCTACACCTTC,CASSLISSGLAAGGYTF
TRBV30,TRBJ1-5,NA,NA,TGTGCCTGGAGTAGGGGGTCAGATCAGCCCCAGCATTTT,CAWSRGSDQPQHF
TRBV7-9,TRBJ2-2,TRBD1,NA,TGTGCCAGCAGACCAACCTGGACAGGGAGGATCACCGGGGAGCTGTTTTTT,CASRPTWTGRITGELFF
TRBV19,TRBJ1-1,NA,NA,TGTGCCAGTAGTAAAGGACTTACGGAAGCTTTCTTT,CASSKGLTEAFF
TRBV24-1,TRBJ2-1,TRBD2,NA,TGTGCCACCAGTGATAGTAGCGGGGGATTTGGAAATGAGCAGTTCTTC,CATSDSSGGFGNEQFF
TRBV28,TRBJ1-3,TRBD1,NA,TGTGCCAGCAGTTTAATAGGGGGCGATGGAAACACCATATATTTT,CASSLIGGDGNTIYF
TRBV2,TRBJ2-7,NA,NA,TGTGCCAGCATGGGCAGGGTATCCTACGAGCAGTACTTC,CASMGRVSYEQYF
TRBV19,TRBJ2-5,TRBD1,few,TGTGCCAGTAGTAGGACAGGCTTACAAGAGACCCAGTACTTC,CASSRTGLQETQYF
TRBV27,TRBJ2-1,NA,NA,TGTGCCAGCAGCGAGGTGGGGGCGGCCTACAATGAGCAGTTCTTC,CASSEVGAAYNEQFF
TRBV28,TRBJ2-5,TRBD2,NA,TGTGCCAGCAGTTCCCCTACTAGCGGGAGTCGGGAGACCCAGTACTTC,CASSSPTSGSRETQYF
TRBV27,TRBJ1-2,NA,NA,TGTGCCAGCAGTTTGTCCGAAGCGGAAGGTGGCTACACCTTC,CASSLSEAEGGYTF
TRBV6-4,TRBJ2-7,TRBD2,many,TGTGCCAGCAGCATTAGCGGGGACTCCTACGAGCAGTACTTC,CASSISGDSYEQYF
TRBV4-2,TRBJ2-3,NA,NA,TGTGCCAGCAGCCAAGATCAGGCCGGGGGCACAGATACGCAGTATTTT,CASSQDQAGGTDTQYF
TRBV6-5,TRBJ1-1,NA,once,TGTGCCAGCAGTAAGCGGGACCTTGGGGACACTGAAGCTTTCTTT,CASSKRDLGDTEAFF
TRBV10-3,TRBJ1-2,NA,NA,TGTGCCATCAAGCCCTTAGTTAGCGACTATGGCTACACCTTC,CAIKPLVSDYGYTF
TRBV6-2/TRBV6-3,TRBJ1-5,NA,many,TGTGCCAGCAGCAGGACAGTTAGCAATCAGCCCCAGCATTTT,CASSRTVSNQPQHF
TRBV11-2,TRBJ2-2,NA,NA,TGTGCCAGCAGCTTAACTCCGGGAAGGGTTGGTACCGGGGAGCTGTTTTTT,CASSLTPGRVGTGELFF
TRBV7-9,TRBJ1-2,TRBD1,NA,TGTGCCAGCAGCTTCCTAAAGTTCAGGGGGCTCAGGACTAACTATGGCTACACCTTC,CASSFLKFRGLRTNYGYTF
TRBV9,TRBJ1-2,TRBD1,NA,TGTGCCAGCAGCGTCGGCCCGATGTTTCGACAGGGGAACTATGGCTACACCTTC,CASSVGPMFRQGNYGYTF
TRBV18,TRBJ2-3,TRBD2,NA,TGTGCCAGCTCACCCCGACTAGCGGGAGGGCCGAATACGCAGTATTTT,CASSPRLAGGPNTQYF
TRBV5-5,TRBJ2-5,TRBD1,NA,TGTGCCAGCAGCCCGACAGGGATGGAGACCCAGTACTTC,CASSPTGMETQYF
TRBV5-1,TRBJ2-7,TRBD1,NA,TGCGCCAGCAGCTATGGACAGGGCGAGCAGTACTTC,CASSYGQGEQYF
TRBV7-3,TRBJ2-2,NA,NA,TGTGCCAGCAGCTTAAATGGCAGGGGAACCGGGGAGCTGTTTTTT,CASSLNGRGTGELFF
TRBV2,TRBJ1-5,NA,NA,TGTGCCAGCAAAAACCCCACAGGGCCGAAGCAGCCCCAGCATTTT,CASKNPTGPKQPQHF
TRBV2,TRBJ1-5,TRBD1,NA,TGTGCCAGCAGAGGGACAGTGGAACCCCAGCATTTT,CASRGTVEPQHF
TRBV19,TRBJ1-2,NA,once,TGTGCCAGTAGCAACCCGGGACACGCTAACTATGGCTACACCTTC,CASSNPGHANYGYTF
TRBV3-1/TRBV3-2,TRBJ1-6,NA,NA,TGTGCCAGCAGCCAAGTTGAGGTGGATTCACCCCTCCACTTT,CASSQVEVDSPLHF
TRBV11-1,TRBJ1-6,TRBD1,NA,TGTGCCAGCAGCCCCTGGGACAGGGGTTCACCCCTCCACTTT,CASSPWDRGSPLHF
TRBV11-3,TRBJ2-1,TRBD2,NA,TGTGCCAGCAGCTTAGAGGCTAGCGGGGTATCCTACAATGAGCAGTTCTTC,CASSLEASGVSYNEQFF
TRBV3-1/TRBV3-2,TRBJ1-6,TRBD1,few,TGTGCCAGCAGCTCTCGTCAGGGGGTTGGTTCACCCCTCCACTTT,CASSSRQGVGSPLHF
TRBV20-1,TRBJ2-3,NA,NA,TGCAGTGCTCAAAGCCATACGCAGTATTTT,CSAQSHTQYF
TRBV7-3,TRBJ2-3,TRBD1,NA,TGTGCCAGCAGCTCGGACAGGGGCCGCACAGATACGCAGTATTTT,CASSSDRGRTDTQYF
TRBV2,TRBJ1-5,TRBD1,NA,TGTGCCAGCAGTGACCGGACAGGGGCCAATCAGCCCCAGCATTTT,CASSDRTGANQPQHF
TRBV10-1,TRBJ1-1,NA,NA,TGCGCCAGCAGTGAGCACCAGGGTTTCACTGAAGCTTTCTTT,CASSEHQGFTEAFF
TRBV5-1,TRBJ2-7,NA,NA,TGCGCCAGCAGCTTGGCCGGACTCCCCTACGAGCAGTACTTC,CASSLAGLPYEQYF
TRBV5-1,TRBJ1-1,TRBD1,NA,TGCGCCAGCAGGCGAGACAGGGGAGATCGCACTGAAGCTTTCTTT,CASRRDRGDRTEAFF
TRBV9,TRBJ1-2,NA,NA,TGTGCCAGCAGCCCCCAGACAGAAGGGGTCTATGGCTACACCTTC,CASSPQTEGVYGYTF
TRBV18,TRBJ1-1,NA,NA,TGTGCCAGCTACAGGGACATGAACACTGAAGCTTTCTTT,CASYRDMNTEAFF
TRBV28,TRBJ1-5,TRBD1,NA,TGTGCCAGCAGTTCCCGCTCGGGACAGAAAAATCAGCCCCAGCATTTT,CASSSRSGQKNQPQHF
TRBV27,TRBJ2-1,TRBD1,NA,TGTGCCAGCAGACTCCGTCCGGGACAGGGAAAATACAATGAGCAGTTCTTC,CASRLRPGQGKYNEQFF
TRBV20-1,TRBJ2-5,NA,NA,TGCAGTGCTAGAGATTTTCCGGGACAGTACTTC,CSARDFPGQYF
TRBV7-3,TRBJ2-1,NA,NA,TGTGCCAGCAGCAGCGACAACAGGGACAATGAGCAGTTCTTC,CASSSDNRDNEQFF
TRBV2,TRBJ2-7,NA,NA,TGTGCCAGCAGCCTGGGACTGGAAACCTACGAGCAGTACTTC,CASSLGLETYEQYF
TRBV6-5,TRBJ2-5,TRBD2,NA,TGTGCCAGCAGCAGACGACTAGCGGGAGGAGAGACCCAGTACTTC,CASSRRLAGGETQYF
TRBV7-2,TRBJ1-4,NA,NA,TGTGCCAGCAGCTTAGCGACCGTGTTAGGGGTAAAACTGTTTTTT,CASSLATVLGVKLFF